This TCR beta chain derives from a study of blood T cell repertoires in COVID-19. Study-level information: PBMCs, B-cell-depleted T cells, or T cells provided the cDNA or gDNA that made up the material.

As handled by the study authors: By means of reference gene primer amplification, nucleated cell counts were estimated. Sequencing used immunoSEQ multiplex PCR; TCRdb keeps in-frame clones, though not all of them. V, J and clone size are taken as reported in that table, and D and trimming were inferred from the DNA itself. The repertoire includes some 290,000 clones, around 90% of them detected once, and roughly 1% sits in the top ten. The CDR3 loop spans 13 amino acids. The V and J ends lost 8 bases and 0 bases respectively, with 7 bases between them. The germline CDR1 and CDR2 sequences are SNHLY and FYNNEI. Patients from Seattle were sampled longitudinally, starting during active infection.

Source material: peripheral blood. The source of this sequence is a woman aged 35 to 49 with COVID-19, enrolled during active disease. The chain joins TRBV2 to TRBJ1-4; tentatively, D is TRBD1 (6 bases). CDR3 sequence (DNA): TGTGCCAGCCCAGGGGCAACTAATGAAAAACTGTTTTTT. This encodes CASPGATNEKLFF.